This TCR beta chain was identified in a study of blood T cell repertoires in COVID-19. Study information: Sample material is recorded as cDNA or gDNA derived from T cells, B-cell-depleted T cells, or PBMCs.

Clones were sequenced by immunoSEQ multiplex PCR, and TCRdb holds only the in-frame ones, with some missing. The table has about 34,000 clones, approximately 81% seen once. With regard to this clone: One end of the junction is discordant with germline, which a read error may explain.

The CDR3 runs to 11 residues. The origin of this receptor is a human donor with acute or convalescent COVID-19. The donor label of this sample is uncertain. This chain joins TRBV12-3 or TRBV12-4 and TRBJ2-7; no reliable D call. The sequenced material came from peripheral blood. The CDR3 DNA sequence: TGTGCCAGCAGCGACTCCTACAAGCAGTACTTC. It is translated as CASSDSYKQYF.